The 8 T cell receptor beta chains presented below share a single source sample, sequenced in a study of T cell repertoires in cytomegalovirus infection. A single record per CDR3 protein comes from TCRdb applying MiXCR to the reads. The sample lists around 260,000 distinct CDR3 sequences, roughly 25% seen once, with approximately 13% in the top ten. Source material: PBMCs. All receptors derive from a human donor in good health (CMV status not recorded). Some clones in this sample may be carry-over from other donors' samples.

V and J are TRBV7-2 and TRBJ1-5; 10 bases agree with TRBD1. Germline lookup yields CDR1 SGHTA and CDR2 FQGNSA. V was clipped by 5 bases and J by 3 bases; unmatched bases: 4. The CDR3 consists of 15 residues. CDR3 protein: CASSADRGLNQPQHF. CDR3 in DNA: TGTGCCAGCAGCGCAGACAGGGGGCTCAATCAGCCCCAGCATTTT.

J is TRBJ2-1 and V is TRBV2; a weak D match, TRBD2 (6 bases). In germline, CDR1 is SNHLY, CDR2 FYNNEI. V lost 1 base to trimming and J lost 0 bases, with 7 bases between them. This CDR3 is 15 amino acids long. The CDR3 DNA reads TGTGCCAGCAGTGAAGGCGGGGCCTCCTACAATGAGCAGTTCTTC. Translation gives CASSEGGASYNEQFF.

The genes are TRBV7-2 and TRBJ1-5; D is possibly TRBD1 (5 bases). CDR3 length equals 15 residues. The V and J ends lost 2 bases and 9 bases respectively, with 17 bases between them. Germline V gene lookup returns CDR1 SGHTA and CDR2 FQGNSA. The CDR3 reads CASSLWSDRNLPQHF. The CDR3 DNA follows: TGTGCCAGCAGCTTATGGAGTGACAGAAACCTGCCCCAGCATTTT.

Ten or more counts support this clonotype. The chain couples TRBV7-2 to TRBJ1-6; 9 bases are shared with TRBD1. This CDR3 is built from 14 residues. V was pared by 4 bases and J by 6 bases, with 1 base of the junction left unmatched. Germline V gene data show CDR1 as SGHTA and CDR2 as FQGNSA. The CDR3 spells CASSSQGANSPLHF. The CDR3, as DNA: TGTGCCAGCAGCTCACAGGGGGCTAATTCACCCCTCCACTTT.

J is TRBJ1-5 and V is TRBV9; weak D call: TRBD1 (5 bases). The CDR3 has 15 residues. Germline CDR1 and CDR2: SGDLS and YYNGEE. V shed 5 bases and J shed 4 bases, with 16 bases lying between them. The CDR3 DNA follows: TGTGCCAGCAGTGGGACGCCGTACCCGAATCAGCCCCAGCATTTT. Protein product: CASSGTPYPNQPQHF.

The rearrangement uses TRBV5-6 and TRBJ1-3; possibly TRBD1 for D (5 bases). Trimming pared 1 base from V and 2 bases from J, leaving 7 bases between. Germline CDR1 reads SGHDT; CDR2 reads YYEEEE. The CDR3 is 14 residues long. CDR3 region: CASSLSGTGNTIYF. The CDR3 coding sequence is TGTGCCAGCAGCTTGTCAGGGACTGGAAACACCATATATTTT. Supplemented by reference TRBV5-6 and TRBJ1-3, the full variable domain reads DAGVTQSPTHLIKTRGQQVTLRCSPKSGHDTVSWYQQALGQGPQFIFQYYEEEERQRGNFPDRFSGHQFPNYSSELNVNALLLGDSALYLCASSLSGTGNTIYFGEGSWLTVV.

The V call is TRBV12-3 or TRBV12-4, the J call TRBJ2-6; D possibly corresponds to TRBD2 (6 bases). The CDR3 has 15 residues. The germline V and J ends were trimmed by 4 bases and 4 bases, with 11 bases remaining between them. The CDR3 DNA reads as TGTGCCAGCAGTTCGGGCGGGACGGGGGCCAACGTCCTGACTTTC. Amino acid sequence: CASSSGGTGANVLTF.

Written as DNA, the CDR3 is TGCAGTGCTAATTACCAGCGGGATACGCAGTATTTT. Protein: CSANYQRDTQYF. The chain recombines TRBV20-1 with TRBJ2-3, with a possible D match to TRBD2 (5 bases). The CDR3 loop spans 12 amino acids. From germline, CDR1 is DFQATT and CDR2 SNEGSKA (reference sequence). Trimming took off 4 bases at V and 6 bases at J, with 11 bases between the two ends.